This TCR beta chain was identified in a study of beta chain features in type 1 diabetes. Trimming removed 7 bases from V and 6 bases from J, with 18 bases in between. The CDR3 runs to 15 residues. Germline V gene data show CDR1 as PRHDT and CDR2 as FYEKMQ (reference sequence). The study, taken as a whole, reports: More deletions and fewer insertions at VDJ junctions were found in patients with type 1 diabetes. Type 1 diabetes patients showed a moderate but significant shortening of TCRB CDR3s in all four CD4+ subsets. It was among patients, rather than healthy donors, that naive, central memory and Treg TCRB repertoires appeared more similar.

Isolation of CD4+ naive, central memory, regulatory and stem cell-like memory cells was achieved by sorting via CD45RO/CCR7/CD25/CD127/CD95/CD27. This clone showed up just a few times. Its antigen is not identified. The isolated RNA, all of it, was reverse transcribed, so expressed TCRB transcripts were what got sequenced. Libraries were prepared by immunoSEQ multiplex PCR; TCRdb keeps only in-frame clonotypes and omits some of them. The top ten hold around 0.05% of the sample, which has some 500,000 clones, about an eighth seen once. The clonotype originates from a woman younger than 35 in good health. The chain combines TRBV13 with TRBJ1-4; D is unresolved. The sequenced material came from naive CD4+ T cells from blood. As DNA, the CDR3 is TGTGCCAGCACCCGAGGCCCCAGCCTATATGAAAAACTGTTTTTT. Protein product: CASTRGPSLYEKLFF.